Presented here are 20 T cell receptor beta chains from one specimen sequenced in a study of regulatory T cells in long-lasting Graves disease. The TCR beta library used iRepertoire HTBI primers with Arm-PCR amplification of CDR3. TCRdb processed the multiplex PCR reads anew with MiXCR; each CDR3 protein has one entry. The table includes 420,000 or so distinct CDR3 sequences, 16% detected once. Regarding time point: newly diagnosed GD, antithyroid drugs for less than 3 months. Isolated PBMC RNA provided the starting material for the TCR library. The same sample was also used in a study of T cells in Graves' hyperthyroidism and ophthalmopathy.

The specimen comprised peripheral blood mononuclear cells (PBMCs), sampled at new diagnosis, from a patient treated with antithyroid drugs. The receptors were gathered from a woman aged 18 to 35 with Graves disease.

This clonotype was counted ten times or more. Here the CDR3 DNA reads TGCAGTGCTAGCCCCTCAGCAGCTAGCTCCTACAATGAGCAGTTCTTC. The encoded protein is CSASPSAASSYNEQFF. This chain uses TRBV20-1 with TRBJ2-1; D call uncertain. Germline loops: CDR1 DFQATT, CDR2 SNEGSKA (reference sequence). The CDR3 is 16 amino acids. Trimming took off 3 bases at V and 0 bases at J, with 15 bases between the two ends.

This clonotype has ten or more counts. The CDR3 spells CASSLVNSYEQYF. The CDR3 bases are TGTGCCAGCAGCTTAGTTAACTCCTACGAGCAGTACTTC. The genes are TRBV7-9 and TRBJ2-7; D call uncertain. The CDR3 has 13 amino acids. Between the trimmed V and J ends, which lost 1 base and 0 bases, there was a span of 4 bases. Germline CDR1 reads SEHNR; CDR2 reads FQNEAQ (reference sequence).

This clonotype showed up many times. The DNA of the CDR3 is TGTGCCAGCAGCATTCAGGGGGCAGTTACTGAAGCTTTCTTT. Its protein product is CASSIQGAVTEAFF. J is TRBJ1-1 and V is TRBV11-2; 8 nucleotides align to TRBD1. V dropped 5 bases and J dropped 5; count of bases not matched to a gene: 7. The CDR3 is 14 amino acids. Germline V gene lookup returns CDR1 SGHAT and CDR2 FQNNGV.

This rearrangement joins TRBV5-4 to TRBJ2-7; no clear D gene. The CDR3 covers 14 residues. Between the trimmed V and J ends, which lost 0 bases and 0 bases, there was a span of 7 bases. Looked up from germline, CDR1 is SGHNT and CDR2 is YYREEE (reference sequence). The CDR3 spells CASSLVGRSYEQYF. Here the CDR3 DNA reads TGTGCCAGCAGCTTGGTCGGGCGCTCCTACGAGCAGTACTTC.

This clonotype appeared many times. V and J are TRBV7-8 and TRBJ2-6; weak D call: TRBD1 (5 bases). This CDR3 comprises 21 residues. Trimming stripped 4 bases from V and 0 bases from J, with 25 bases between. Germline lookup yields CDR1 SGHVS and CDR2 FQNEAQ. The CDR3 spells CASSSLQTGLNPRSGANVLTF. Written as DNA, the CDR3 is TGTGCCAGCAGCTCCCTTCAAACAGGCTTAAACCCCCGCTCTGGGGCCAACGTCCTGACTTTC.

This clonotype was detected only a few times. The CDR3 spells CASSSLRTSTDTQYF. The CDR3 DNA reads TGCGCCAGCAGCTCCCTCCGGACAAGCACAGATACGCAGTATTTT. The gene calls are TRBV5-1 and TRBJ2-3, with a possible D match to TRBD1 (5 bases). Germline CDR1 is SGHRS and CDR2 is YFSETQ. V gave up 3 bases and J gave up 0 bases, with 11 bases separating them. The CDR3 is made up of 15 amino acids.

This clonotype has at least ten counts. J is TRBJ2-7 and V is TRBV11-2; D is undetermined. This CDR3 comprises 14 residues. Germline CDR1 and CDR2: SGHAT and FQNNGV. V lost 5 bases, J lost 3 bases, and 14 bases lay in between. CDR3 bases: TGTGCCAGCAGCGCCCCGGTACACTTCTACGAGCAGTACTTC. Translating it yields CASSAPVHFYEQYF.

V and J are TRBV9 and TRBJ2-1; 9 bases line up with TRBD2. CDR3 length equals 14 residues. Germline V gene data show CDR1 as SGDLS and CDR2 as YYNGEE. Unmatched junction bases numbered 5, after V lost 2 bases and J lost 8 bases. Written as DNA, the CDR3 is TGTGCCAGCAGCGTTAAGGCGGGAGGGGATGAGCAGTTCTTC. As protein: CASSVKAGGDEQFF.

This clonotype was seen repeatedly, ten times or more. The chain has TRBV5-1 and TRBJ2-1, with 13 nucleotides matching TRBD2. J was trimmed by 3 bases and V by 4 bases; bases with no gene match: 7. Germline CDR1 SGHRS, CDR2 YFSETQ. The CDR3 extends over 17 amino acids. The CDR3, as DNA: TGCGCCAGCAGCCAAACTAGCGGGAGGGCCCTCTACAATGAGCAGTTCTTC. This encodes CASSQTSGRALYNEQFF.

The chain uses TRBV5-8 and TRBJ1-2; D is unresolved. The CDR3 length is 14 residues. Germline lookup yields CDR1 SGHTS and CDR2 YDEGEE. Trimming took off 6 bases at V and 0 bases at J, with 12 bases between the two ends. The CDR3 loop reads CASNTITPNYGYTF. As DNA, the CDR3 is TGTGCCAGCAATACCATAACACCTAACTATGGCTACACCTTC.

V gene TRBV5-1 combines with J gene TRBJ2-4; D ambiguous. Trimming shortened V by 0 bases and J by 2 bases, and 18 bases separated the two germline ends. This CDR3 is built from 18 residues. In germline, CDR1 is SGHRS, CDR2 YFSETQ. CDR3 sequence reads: CASSLEGAVTVSKNIQYF. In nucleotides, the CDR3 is TGCGCCAGCAGCTTGGAAGGTGCGGTTACGGTGTCCAAAAACATTCAGTACTTC.

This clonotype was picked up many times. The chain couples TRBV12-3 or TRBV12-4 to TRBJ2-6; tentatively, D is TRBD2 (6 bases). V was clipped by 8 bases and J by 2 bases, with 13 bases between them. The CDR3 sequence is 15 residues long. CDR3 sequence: CASGTATAGANVLTF. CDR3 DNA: TGTGCCAGCGGGACTGCGACAGCTGGGGCCAACGTCCTGACTTTC.

The CDR3 region has the DNA TGTGCCAGCAGCTTAACCCCAAGACAGACCAAAGCTTTCTTT. Residues: CASSLTPRQTKAFF. The chain uses TRBV11-2 and TRBJ1-1; possibly TRBD1 for D (5 bases). V lost 2 bases to trimming and J lost 9 bases, with 16 bases between them. The CDR3 totals 14 residues. Germline CDR1 reads SGHAT; CDR2 reads FQNNGV.

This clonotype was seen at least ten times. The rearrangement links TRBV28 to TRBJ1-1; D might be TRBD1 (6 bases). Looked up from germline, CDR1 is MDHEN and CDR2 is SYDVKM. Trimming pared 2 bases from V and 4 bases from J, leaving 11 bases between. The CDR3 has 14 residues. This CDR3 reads CASSLTGARTEAFF. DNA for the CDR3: TGTGCCAGCAGTTTAACGGGGGCTCGCACTGAAGCTTTCTTT. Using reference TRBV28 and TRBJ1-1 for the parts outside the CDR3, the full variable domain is DVKVTQSSRYLVKRTGEKVFLECVQDMDHENMFWYRQDPGLGLRLIYFSYDVKMKEKGDIPEGYSVSREKKERFSLILESASTNQTSMYLCASSLTGARTEAFFGQGTRLTVV.

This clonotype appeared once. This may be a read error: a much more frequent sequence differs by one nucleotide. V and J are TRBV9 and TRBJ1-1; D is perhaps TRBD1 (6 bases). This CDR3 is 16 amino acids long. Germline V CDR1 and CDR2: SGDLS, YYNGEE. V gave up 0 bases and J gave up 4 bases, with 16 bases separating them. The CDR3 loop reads CASSVGGGRRSTEAFF. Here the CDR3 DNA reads TGTGCCAGCAGCGTAGGGGGGGGCCGGAGGAGCACTGAAGCTTTCTTT.

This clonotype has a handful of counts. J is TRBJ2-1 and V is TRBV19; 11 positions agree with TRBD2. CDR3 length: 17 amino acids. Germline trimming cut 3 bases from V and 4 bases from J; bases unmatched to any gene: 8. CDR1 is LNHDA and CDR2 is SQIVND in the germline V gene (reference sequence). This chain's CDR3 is CASSISSGRALYNEQFF. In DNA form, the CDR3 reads TGTGCCAGTAGTATTAGTAGCGGGAGGGCCCTGTACAATGAGCAGTTCTTC. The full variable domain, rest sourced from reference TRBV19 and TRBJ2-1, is DGGITQSPKYLFRKEGQNVTLSCEQNLNHDAMYWYRQDPGQGLRLIYYSQIVNDFQKGDIAEGYSVSREKKESFPLTVTSAQKNPTAFYLCASSISSGRALYNEQFFGPGTRLTVL.

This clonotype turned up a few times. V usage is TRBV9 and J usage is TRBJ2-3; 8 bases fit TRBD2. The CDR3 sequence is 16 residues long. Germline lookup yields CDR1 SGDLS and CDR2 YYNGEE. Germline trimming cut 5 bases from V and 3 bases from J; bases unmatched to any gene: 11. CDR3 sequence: CASSATGGPWTDTQYF. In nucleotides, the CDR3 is TGTGCCAGCAGTGCGACGGGAGGGCCTTGGACAGATACGCAGTATTTT.

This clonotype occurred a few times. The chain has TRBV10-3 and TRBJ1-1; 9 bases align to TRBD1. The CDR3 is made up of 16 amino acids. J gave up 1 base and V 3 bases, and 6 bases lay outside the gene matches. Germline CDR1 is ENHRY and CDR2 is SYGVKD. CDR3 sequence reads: CAISEQDRGWNTEAFF. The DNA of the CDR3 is TGTGCCATCAGTGAACAGGACAGGGGTTGGAACACTGAAGCTTTCTTT.

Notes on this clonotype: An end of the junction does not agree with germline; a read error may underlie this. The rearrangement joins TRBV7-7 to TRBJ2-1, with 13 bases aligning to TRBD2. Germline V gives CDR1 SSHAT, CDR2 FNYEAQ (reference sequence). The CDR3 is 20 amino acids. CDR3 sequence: CASSSPPGTSGIIGENEQFF. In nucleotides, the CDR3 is TGTGCTAGCAGCTCCCCCCCCGGGACTAGCGGGATCATTGGGGAGAATGAGCAGTTCTTC.

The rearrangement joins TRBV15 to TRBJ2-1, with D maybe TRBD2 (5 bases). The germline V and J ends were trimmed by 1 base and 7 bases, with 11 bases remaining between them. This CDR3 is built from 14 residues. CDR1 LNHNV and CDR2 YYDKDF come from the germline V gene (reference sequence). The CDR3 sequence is CATSRVTGRNEQFF. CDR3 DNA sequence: TGTGCCACCAGCAGAGTAACGGGAAGAAATGAGCAGTTCTTC.